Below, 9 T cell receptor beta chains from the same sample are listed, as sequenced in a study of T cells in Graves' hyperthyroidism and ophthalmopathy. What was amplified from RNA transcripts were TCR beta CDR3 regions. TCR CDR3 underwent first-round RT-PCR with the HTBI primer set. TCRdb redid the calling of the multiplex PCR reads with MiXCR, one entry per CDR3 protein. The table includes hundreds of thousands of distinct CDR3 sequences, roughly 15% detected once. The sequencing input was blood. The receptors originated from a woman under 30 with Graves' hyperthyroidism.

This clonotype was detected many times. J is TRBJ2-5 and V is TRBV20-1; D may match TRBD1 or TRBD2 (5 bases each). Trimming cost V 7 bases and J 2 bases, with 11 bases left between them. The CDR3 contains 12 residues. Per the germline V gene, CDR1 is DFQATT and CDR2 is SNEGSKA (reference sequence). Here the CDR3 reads CSVSEGQETQYF. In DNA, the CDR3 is TGCAGTGTTTCTGAGGGGCAAGAGACCCAGTACTTC.

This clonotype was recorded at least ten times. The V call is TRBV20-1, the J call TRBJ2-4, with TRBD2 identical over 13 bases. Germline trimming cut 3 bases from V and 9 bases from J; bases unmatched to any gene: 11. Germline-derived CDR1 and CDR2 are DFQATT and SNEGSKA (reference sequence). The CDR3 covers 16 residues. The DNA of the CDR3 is TGCAGTGCTAGTCCTACCTACGGGACTAGCGGGATCATTCAGTACTTC. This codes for CSASPTYGTSGIIQYF.

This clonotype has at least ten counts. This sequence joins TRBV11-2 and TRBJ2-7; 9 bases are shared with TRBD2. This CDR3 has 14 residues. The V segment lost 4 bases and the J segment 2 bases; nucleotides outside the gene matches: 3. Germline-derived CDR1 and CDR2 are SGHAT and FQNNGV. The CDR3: CASSSGLAAYEQYF. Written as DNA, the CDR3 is TGTGCCAGCAGCTCGGGACTAGCTGCCTACGAGCAGTACTTC.

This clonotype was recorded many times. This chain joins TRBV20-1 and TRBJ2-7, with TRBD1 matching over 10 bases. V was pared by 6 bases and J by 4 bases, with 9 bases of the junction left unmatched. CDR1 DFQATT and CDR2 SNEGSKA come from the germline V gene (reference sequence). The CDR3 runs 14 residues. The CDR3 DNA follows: TGCAGTGCCGACAGACAGGGGGCGCGGTACGAGCAGTACTTC. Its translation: CSADRQGARYEQYF.

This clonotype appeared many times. In nucleotides, the CDR3 is TGTGCCAGCAGTTCCTCCGTCGCGAACACTGAAGCTTTCTTT. This gives the protein CASSSSVANTEAFF. The V call is TRBV27, the J call TRBJ1-1; D gene unclear. Germline CDR1 is MNHEY and CDR2 is SMNVEV (reference sequence). This CDR3 spans 14 amino acids. The V end was cut by 4 bases, the J end by 1 base, with 10 bases between.

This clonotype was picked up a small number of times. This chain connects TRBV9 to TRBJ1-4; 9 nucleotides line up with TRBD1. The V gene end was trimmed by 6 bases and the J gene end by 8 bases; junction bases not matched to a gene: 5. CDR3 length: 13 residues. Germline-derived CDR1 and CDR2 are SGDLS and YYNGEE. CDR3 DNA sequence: TGTGCCAGCAACCGGGACAGGGACGAAAAACTGTTTTTT. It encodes CASNRDRDEKLFF.

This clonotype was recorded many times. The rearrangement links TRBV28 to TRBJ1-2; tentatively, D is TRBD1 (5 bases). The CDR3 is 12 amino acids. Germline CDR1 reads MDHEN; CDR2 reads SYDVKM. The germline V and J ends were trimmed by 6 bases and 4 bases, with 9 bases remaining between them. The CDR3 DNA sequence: TGTGCCAGCAGCTTAGGGGTCTATGGCTACACCTTC. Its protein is CASSLGVYGYTF.

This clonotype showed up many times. The CDR3 sequence is CASSASYNEQFF. Written as DNA, the CDR3 is TGCGCCAGCAGCGCCTCCTACAATGAGCAGTTCTTC. The chain couples TRBV10-1 to TRBJ2-1; D uncertain. This CDR3 comprises 12 residues. The ends were cut back, 6 bases at V and 0 bases at J, with 3 bases in the middle. Germline CDR1 reads WNHNN; CDR2 reads SYGVQD (reference sequence).

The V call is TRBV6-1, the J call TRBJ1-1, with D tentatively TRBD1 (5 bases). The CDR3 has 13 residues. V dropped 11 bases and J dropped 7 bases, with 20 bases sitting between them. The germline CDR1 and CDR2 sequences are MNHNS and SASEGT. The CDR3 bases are TGTGCCCCATTGGGACCTGCTACTTTTGAAGCTTTCTTT. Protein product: CAPLGPATFEAFF.